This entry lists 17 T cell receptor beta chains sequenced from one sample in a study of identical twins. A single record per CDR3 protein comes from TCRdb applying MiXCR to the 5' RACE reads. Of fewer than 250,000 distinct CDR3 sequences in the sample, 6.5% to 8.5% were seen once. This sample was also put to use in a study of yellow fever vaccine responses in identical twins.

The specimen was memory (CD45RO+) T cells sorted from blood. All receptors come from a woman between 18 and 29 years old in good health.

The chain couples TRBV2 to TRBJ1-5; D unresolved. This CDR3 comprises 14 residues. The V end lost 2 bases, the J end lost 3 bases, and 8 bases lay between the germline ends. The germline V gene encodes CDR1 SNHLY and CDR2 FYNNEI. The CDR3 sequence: CASSERADNQPQHF. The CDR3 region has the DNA TGTGCCAGCAGTGAACGCGCTGACAATCAGCCCCAGCATTTT.

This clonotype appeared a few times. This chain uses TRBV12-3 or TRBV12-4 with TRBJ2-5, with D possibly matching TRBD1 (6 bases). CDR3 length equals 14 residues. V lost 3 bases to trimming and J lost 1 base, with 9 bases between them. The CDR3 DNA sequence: TGTGCCAGCAGTTTCCGGGACACCCAAGAGACCCAGTACTTC. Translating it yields CASSFRDTQETQYF.

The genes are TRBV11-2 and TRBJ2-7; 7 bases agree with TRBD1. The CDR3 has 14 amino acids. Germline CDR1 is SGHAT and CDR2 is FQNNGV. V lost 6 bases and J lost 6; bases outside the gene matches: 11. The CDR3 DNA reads TGTGCCAGCAGATCAGGCGGACAGGCCGTCGAGCAGTACTTC. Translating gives CASRSGGQAVEQYF.

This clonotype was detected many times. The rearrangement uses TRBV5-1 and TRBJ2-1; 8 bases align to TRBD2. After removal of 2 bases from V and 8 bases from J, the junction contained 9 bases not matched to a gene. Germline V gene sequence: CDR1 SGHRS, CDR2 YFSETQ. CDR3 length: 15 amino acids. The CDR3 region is CASSFDGRAFDEQFF. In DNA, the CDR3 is TGCGCCAGCAGCTTTGACGGGAGGGCCTTCGATGAGCAGTTCTTC. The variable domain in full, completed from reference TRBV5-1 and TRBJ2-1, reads KAGVTQTPRYLIKTRGQQVTLSCSPISGHRSVSWYQQTPGQGLQFLFEYFSETQRNKGNFPGRFSGRQFSNSRSEMNVSTLELGDSALYLCASSFDGRAFDEQFFGPGTRLTVL.

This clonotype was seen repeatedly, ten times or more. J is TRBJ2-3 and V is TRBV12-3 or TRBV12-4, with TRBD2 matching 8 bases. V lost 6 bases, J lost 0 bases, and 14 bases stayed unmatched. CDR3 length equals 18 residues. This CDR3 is CASSPLPGGGLSTDTQYF. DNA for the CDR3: TGTGCCAGCAGCCCCCTGCCCGGGGGGGGGCTCAGCACAGATACGCAGTATTTT.

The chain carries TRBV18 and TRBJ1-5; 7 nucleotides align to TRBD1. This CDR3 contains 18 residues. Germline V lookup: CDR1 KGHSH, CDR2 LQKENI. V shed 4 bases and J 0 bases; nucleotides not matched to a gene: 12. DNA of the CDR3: TGTGCCAGCTCACTTCGACAGGGCCTGGGGTATAGCAATCAGCCCCAGCATTTT. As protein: CASSLRQGLGYSNQPQHF.

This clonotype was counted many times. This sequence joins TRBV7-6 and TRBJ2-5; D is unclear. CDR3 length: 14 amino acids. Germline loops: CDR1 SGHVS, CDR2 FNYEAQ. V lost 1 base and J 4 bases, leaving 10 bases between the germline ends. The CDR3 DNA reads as TGTGCCAGCAGCTTAGGATCGCACGGAGAGACCCAGTACTTC. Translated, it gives CASSLGSHGETQYF.

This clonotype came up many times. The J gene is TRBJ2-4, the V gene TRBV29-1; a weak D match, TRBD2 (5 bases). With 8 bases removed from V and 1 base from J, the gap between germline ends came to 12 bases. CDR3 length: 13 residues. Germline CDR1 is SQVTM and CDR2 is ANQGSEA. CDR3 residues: CSTERAAKNIQYF. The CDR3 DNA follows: TGCAGCACGGAGAGGGCGGCCAAAAACATTCAGTACTTC.

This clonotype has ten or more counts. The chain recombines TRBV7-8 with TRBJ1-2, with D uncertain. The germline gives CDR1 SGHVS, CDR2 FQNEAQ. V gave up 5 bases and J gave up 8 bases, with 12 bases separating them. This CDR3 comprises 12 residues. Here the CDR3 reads CASSQSLEGYTF. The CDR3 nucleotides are TGTGCCAGCAGCCAATCCTTGGAAGGCTACACCTTC. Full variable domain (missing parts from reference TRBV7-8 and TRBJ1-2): GAGVSQSPRYKVAKRGQDVALRCDPISGHVSLFWYQQALGQGPEFLTYFQNEAQLDKSGLPSDRFFAERPEGSVSTLKIQRTQQEDSAVYLCASSQSLEGYTFGSGTRLTVV.

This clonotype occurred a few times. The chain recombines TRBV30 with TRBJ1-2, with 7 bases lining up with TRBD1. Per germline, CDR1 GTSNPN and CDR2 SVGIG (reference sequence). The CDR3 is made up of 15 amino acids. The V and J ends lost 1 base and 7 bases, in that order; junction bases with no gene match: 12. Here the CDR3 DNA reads TGTGCCTGGAGTGCGGCGGTTGAGGGGGCGTCTGGCTACACCTTC. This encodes CAWSAAVEGASGYTF.

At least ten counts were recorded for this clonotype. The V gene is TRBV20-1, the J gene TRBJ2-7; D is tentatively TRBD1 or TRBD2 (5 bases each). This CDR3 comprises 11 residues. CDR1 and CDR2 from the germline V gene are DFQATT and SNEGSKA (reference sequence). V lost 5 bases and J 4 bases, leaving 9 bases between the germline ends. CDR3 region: CSAGTEYEQYF. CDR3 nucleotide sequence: TGCAGTGCTGGGACCGAGTACGAGCAGTACTTC.

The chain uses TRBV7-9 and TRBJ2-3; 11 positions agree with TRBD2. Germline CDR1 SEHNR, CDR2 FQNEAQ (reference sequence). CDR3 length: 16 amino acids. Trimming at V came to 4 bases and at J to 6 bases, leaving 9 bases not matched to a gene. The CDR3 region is CASSSGLAGGSDTQYF. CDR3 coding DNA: TGTGCCAGCAGCTCCGGACTAGCGGGTGGTTCGGATACGCAGTATTTT.

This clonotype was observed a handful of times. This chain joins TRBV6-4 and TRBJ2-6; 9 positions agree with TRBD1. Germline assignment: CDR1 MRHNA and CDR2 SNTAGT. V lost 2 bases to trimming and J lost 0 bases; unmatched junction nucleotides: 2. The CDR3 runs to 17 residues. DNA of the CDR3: TGTGCCAGCAGTGACGGGGGACAGGGCTCTGGGGCCAACGTCCTGACTTTC. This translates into CASSDGGQGSGANVLTF.

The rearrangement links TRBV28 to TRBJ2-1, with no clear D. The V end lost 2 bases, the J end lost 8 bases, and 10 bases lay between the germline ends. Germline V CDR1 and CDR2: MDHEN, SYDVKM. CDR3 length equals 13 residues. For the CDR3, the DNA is TGTGCCAGCAGTTTAATAACGGGCTATGAGCAGTTCTTC. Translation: CASSLITGYEQFF.

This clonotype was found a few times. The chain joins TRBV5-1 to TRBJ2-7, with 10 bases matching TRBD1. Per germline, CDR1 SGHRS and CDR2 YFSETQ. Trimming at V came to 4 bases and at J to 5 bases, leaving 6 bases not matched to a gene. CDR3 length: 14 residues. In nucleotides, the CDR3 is TGCGCCAGCAGCCCCCGGACAGGGGGTAACGAGCAGTACTTC. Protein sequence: CASSPRTGGNEQYF. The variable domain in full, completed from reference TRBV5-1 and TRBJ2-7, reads KAGVTQTPRYLIKTRGQQVTLSCSPISGHRSVSWYQQTPGQGLQFLFEYFSETQRNKGNFPGRFSGRQFSNSRSEMNVSTLELGDSALYLCASSPRTGGNEQYFGPGTRLTVT.

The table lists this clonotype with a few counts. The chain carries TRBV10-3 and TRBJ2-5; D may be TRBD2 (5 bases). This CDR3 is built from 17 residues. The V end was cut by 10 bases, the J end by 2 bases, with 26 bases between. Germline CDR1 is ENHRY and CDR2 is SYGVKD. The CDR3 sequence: CANTPGEGIRAQETQYF. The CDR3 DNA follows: TGTGCCAACACCCCCGGGGAAGGTATACGGGCTCAAGAGACCCAGTACTTC.

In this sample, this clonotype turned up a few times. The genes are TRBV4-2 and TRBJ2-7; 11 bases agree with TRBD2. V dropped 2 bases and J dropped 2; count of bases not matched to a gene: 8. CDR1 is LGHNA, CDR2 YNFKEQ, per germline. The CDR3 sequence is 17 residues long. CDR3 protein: CASSQNLGTSGTYEQYF. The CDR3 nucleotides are TGTGCCAGCAGCCAAAATCTGGGGACTAGCGGTACCTACGAGCAGTACTTC.